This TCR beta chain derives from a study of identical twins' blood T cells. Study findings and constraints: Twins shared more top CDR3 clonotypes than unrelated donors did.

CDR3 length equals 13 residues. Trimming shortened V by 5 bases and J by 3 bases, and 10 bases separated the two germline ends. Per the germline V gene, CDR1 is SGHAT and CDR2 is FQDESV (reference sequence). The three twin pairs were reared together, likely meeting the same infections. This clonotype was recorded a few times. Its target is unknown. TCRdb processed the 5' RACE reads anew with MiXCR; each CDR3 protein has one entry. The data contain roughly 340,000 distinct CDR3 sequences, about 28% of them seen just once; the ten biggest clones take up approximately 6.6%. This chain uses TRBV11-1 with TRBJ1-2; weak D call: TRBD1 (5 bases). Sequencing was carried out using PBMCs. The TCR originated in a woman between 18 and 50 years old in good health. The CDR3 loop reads CASSAGTDYGYTF. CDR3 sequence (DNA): TGTGCCAGCAGCGCCGGGACGGACTATGGCTACACCTTC.